This section outlines one T cell receptor beta chain sequence together with its context. The antigen is not known. This specimen belongs to a study of cytomegalovirus exposure and HLA in healthy donors. Overall study results and limits: Donor immune exposure was known only as CMV serostatus.

Trimming at V came to 4 bases and at J to 2 bases, leaving 2 bases not matched to a gene. Germline V gene sequence: CDR1 MNHEY, CDR2 SMNVEV (reference sequence). The CDR3 has 13 residues. The PCR employed 60 Vbeta primers together with 13 Jbeta primers. Assay used: immunoSEQ multiplex PCR; TCRdb lists only in-frame clones, some missing. This table has some 110,000 clones, around three quarters appearing once. Sequences were obtained from PBMCs. The V and J genes are TRBV27 and TRBJ2-7, with TRBD2 matching over 7 bases. This receptor was taken from a boy between 10 and 17 years old in good health and CMV-seronegative. Here the CDR3 reads CASSSGGTYEQYF. The CDR3 DNA sequence: TGTGCCAGCAGTTCCGGGGGGACCTACGAGCAGTACTTC.